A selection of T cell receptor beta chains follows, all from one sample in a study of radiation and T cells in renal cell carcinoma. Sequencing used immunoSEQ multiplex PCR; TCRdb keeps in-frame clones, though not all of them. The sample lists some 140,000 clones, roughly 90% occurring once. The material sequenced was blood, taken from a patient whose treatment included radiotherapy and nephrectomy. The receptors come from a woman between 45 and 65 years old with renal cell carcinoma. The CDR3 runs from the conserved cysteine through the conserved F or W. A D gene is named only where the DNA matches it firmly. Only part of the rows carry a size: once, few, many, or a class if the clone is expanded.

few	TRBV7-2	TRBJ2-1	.	CASSWLGNNEQFF	TGTGCCAGCAGCTGGCTGGGTAACAATGAGCAGTTCTTC
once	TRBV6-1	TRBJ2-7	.	CASSETAGGGYEQYF	TGTGCCAGCAGTGAAACGGCAGGGGGAGGCTACGAGCAGTACTTC
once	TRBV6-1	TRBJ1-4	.	CASSPQGLRGEKLFF	TGTGCCAGCAGCCCCCAGGGCCTCAGAGGCGAAAAACTGTTTTTT
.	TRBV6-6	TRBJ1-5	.	CASSWDSNSNQPQHF	TGTGCCAGCAGCTGGGATAGCAATAGCAATCAGCCCCAGCATTTT
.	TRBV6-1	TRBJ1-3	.	CASSPIPLSGNTIYF	TGTGCCAGCAGCCCGATCCCGCTCTCTGGAAACACCATATATTTT
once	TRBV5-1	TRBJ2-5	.	CASSLGMGGETQYF	TGCGCCAGCAGCTTGGGTATGGGAGGAGAGACCCAGTACTTC
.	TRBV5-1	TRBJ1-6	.	CASSLSSGRNSPLHF	TGCGCCAGCAGCCTCTCCTCGGGGAGAAATTCACCCCTCCACTTT
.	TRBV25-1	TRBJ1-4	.	CASSDPGVQEKLFF	TGTGCCAGCAGTGACCCAGGGGTTCAAGAAAAACTGTTTTTT
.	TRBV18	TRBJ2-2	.	CASSPAATGELFF	TGTGCCAGCTCACCAGCGGCGACCGGGGAGCTGTTTTTT
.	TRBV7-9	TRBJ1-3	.	CASSLYPKGRGNTIYF	TGTGCCAGCAGCTTATACCCTAAAGGCCGGGGAAACACCATATATTTT
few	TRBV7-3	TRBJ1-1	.	CASSLTHRNTEAFF	TGTGCCAGCAGCTTAACACACAGGAACACTGAAGCTTTCTTT
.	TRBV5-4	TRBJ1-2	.	CASSSDAQVNYGYTF	TGTGCCAGCAGCTCAGATGCGCAAGTAAACTATGGCTACACCTTC
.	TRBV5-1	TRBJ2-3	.	CASSLTPGLRTDTQYF	TGCGCCAGCAGCCTGACGCCGGGACTCCGCACAGATACGCAGTATTTT
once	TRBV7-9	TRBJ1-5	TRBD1	CASSNWTGGQPQHF	TGTGCCAGCAGCAATTGGACAGGGGGACAGCCCCAGCATTTT
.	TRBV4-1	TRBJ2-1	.	CASSGDTVYNEQFF	TGCGCCAGCAGCGGAGACACGGTCTACAATGAGCAGTTCTTC
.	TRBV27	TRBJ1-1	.	CASTMGGVYGNTEAFF	TGTGCCAGCACCATGGGGGGTGTATACGGCAACACTGAAGCTTTCTTT
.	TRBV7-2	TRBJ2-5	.	CASSLEGGEGVETQYF	TGTGCCAGCAGCTTAGAAGGGGGAGAAGGGGTAGAGACCCAGTACTTC
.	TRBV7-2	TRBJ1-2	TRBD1	CASSLVKGTGFSNYGYTF	TGTGCCAGCAGCTTAGTGAAGGGGACAGGTTTCTCAAACTATGGCTACACCTTC
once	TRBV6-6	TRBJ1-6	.	CASSPPPGRSNSPLHF	TGTGCCAGCAGTCCCCCCCCGGGCCGTAGTAATTCACCCCTCCACTTT
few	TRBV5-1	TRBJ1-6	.	CASSLGARPDSPLHF	TGCGCCAGCAGCTTGGGGGCTCGCCCCGATTCACCCCTCCACTTT
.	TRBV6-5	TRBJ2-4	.	CASSPPGAWNIQYF	TGTGCCAGCAGCCCGCCGGGGGCCTGGAACATTCAGTACTTC
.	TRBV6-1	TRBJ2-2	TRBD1	CATRTGGNTGELFF	TGTGCCACTCGGACAGGGGGCAACACCGGGGAGCTGTTTTTT
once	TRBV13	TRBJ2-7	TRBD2	CASSLGGLTYEQYF	TGTGCCAGCAGCTTAGGGGGACTAACCTACGAGCAGTACTTC
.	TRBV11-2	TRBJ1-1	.	CASSLGGDGPKLF	TGTGCCAGCAGCTTAGGAGGGGACGGCCCAAAGTTGTTT